This TCR beta chain was documented in a study of T cell responses to AZD1222 COVID-19 vaccine. Points from the study as a whole: Within unmutated variant regions lay the reported targets of nearly half of spike-specific TCRs.

CDR1 is LGHNA, CDR2 YSLEER, per germline. V gave up 0 bases and J gave up 4 bases; unmatched junction bases: 10. This CDR3 region has 19 residues. This clone showed up just a few times. Antigen unknown. The table came from immunoSEQ multiplex PCR; TCRdb's copy has only in-frame clones and leaves some out. The sample records some 120,000 clones, 88% being singletons. The sequence came from an adult who received the AZD1222 COVID-19 vaccine. The J gene is TRBJ2-2, the V gene TRBV4-3, with 11 nucleotides matching TRBD2. The sample consisted of peripheral blood, taken 28 days after the second AZD1222 dose. The CDR3 coding sequence is TGCGCCAGCAGCCAAGAGTTTACCTCTAGCGGGGGGTTCACCGGGGAGCTGTTTTTT. This translates into CASSQEFTSSGGFTGELFF.